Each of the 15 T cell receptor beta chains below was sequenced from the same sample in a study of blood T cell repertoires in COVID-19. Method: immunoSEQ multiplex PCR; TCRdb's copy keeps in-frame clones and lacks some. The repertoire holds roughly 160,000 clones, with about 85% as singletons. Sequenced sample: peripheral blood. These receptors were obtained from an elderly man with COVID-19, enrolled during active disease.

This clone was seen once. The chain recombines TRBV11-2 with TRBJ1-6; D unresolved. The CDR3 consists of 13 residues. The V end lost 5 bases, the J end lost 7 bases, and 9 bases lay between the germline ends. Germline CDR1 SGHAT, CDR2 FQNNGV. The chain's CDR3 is CASSTLANSPLHF. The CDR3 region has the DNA TGTGCCAGCAGCACCCTCGCGAATTCACCCCTCCACTTT.

The CDR3 DNA reads TGTGCCAGCCGTTCCAGGGGCCAGAGGGAAAAACTGTTTTTT. Encoded protein: CASRSRGQREKLFF. The chain is built from TRBV2 and TRBJ1-4, with a weak D call TRBD1 (6 bases). The V end was cut by 8 bases, the J end by 8 bases, with 18 bases between. Germline CDR1 is SNHLY and CDR2 is FYNNEI. CDR3 length: 14 residues.

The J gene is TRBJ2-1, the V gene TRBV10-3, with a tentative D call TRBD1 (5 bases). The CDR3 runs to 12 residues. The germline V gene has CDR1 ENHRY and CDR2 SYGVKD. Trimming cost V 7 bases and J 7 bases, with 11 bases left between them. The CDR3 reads CAITRGLNEQFF. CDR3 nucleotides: TGTGCCATCACAAGGGGTTTGAATGAGCAGTTCTTC.

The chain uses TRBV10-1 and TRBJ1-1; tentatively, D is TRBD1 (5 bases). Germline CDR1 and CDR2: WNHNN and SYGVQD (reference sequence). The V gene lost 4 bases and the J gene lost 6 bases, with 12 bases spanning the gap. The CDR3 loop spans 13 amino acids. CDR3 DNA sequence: TGCGCCAGCAGTGTAGGGGCGGCGGCTGAAGCTTTCTTT. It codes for CASSVGAAAEAFF.

CDR3: CASSPDRAFRQYF. The CDR3 DNA is TGTGCCAGCAGCCCGGACAGGGCTTTTCGGCAGTACTTC. This chain links TRBV7-2 with TRBJ2-7, with 8 nucleotides matching TRBD1. Per the germline V gene, CDR1 is SGHTA and CDR2 is FQGNSA. There are 13 residues in the CDR3. Unmatched junction bases numbered 9, after V lost 5 bases and J lost 9 bases.

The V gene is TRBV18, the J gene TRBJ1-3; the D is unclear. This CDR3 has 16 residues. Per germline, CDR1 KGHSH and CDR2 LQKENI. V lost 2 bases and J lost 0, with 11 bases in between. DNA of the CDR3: TGTGCCAGCTCACCATCAGGTCCAGCCTCTGGAAACACCATATATTTT. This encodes CASSPSGPASGNTIYF.

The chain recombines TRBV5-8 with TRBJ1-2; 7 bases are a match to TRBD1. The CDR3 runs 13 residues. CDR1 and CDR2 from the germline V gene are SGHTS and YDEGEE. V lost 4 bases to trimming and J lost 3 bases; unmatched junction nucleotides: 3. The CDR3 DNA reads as TGTGCCAGCAGCCTCGGGACAGACTATGGCTACACCTTC. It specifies CASSLGTDYGYTF.

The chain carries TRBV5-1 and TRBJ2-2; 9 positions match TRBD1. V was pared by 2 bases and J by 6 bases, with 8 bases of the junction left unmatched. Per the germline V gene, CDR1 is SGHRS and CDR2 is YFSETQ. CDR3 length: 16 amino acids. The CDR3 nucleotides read TGCGCCAGCAGCTTAGGGACAGGGATCAGCCCCGGGGAGCTGTTTTTT. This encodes CASSLGTGISPGELFF. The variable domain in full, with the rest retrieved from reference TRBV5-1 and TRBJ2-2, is KAGVTQTPRYLIKTRGQQVTLSCSPISGHRSVSWYQQTPGQGLQFLFEYFSETQRNKGNFPGRFSGRQFSNSRSEMNVSTLELGDSALYLCASSLGTGISPGELFFGEGSRLTVL.

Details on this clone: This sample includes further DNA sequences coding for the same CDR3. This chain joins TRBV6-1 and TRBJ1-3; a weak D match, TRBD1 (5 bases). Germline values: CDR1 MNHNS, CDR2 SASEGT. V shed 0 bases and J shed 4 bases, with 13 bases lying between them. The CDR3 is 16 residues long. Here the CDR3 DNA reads TGTGCCAGCAGTGAAGCGCAAGGGGCGAGGGGAAACACCATATATTTT. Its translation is CASSEAQGARGNTIYF.

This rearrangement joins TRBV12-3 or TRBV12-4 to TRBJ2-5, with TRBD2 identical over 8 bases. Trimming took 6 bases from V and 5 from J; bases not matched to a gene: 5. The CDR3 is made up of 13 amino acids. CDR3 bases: TGTGCCAGCAGCGGGGGGGCAGTGGAGACCCAGTACTTC. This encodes CASSGGAVETQYF.

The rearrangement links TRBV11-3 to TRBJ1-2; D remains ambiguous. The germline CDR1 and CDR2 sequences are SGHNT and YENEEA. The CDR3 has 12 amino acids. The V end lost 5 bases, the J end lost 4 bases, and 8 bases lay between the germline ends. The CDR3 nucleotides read TGTGCCAGCAGCCGCGGATCCTATGGCTACACCTTC. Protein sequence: CASSRGSYGYTF.

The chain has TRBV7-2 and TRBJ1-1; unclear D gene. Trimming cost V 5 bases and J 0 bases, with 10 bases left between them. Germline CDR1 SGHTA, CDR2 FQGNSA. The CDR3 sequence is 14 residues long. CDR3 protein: CASSPRLLNTEAFF. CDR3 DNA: TGTGCCAGCAGCCCCCGACTCTTGAACACTGAAGCTTTCTTT.

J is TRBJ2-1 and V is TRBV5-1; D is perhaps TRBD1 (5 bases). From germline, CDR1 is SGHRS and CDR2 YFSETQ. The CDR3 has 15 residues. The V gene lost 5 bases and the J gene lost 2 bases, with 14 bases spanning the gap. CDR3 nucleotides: TGCGCCAGCAGAATACATCAGGGCGCCTACAATGAGCAGTTCTTC. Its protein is CASRIHQGAYNEQFF.

The CDR3 loop reads CASSVHRGVSRNTEAFF. The CDR3 nucleotides are TGTGCCAGCAGTGTACACCGGGGTGTATCCAGGAACACTGAAGCTTTCTTT. The rearrangement uses TRBV27 and TRBJ1-1; D is unresolved. The CDR3 covers 17 residues. Germline CDR1 and CDR2: MNHEY and SMNVEV (reference sequence). V was trimmed by 5 bases and J by 1 base, leaving 20 bases between them.

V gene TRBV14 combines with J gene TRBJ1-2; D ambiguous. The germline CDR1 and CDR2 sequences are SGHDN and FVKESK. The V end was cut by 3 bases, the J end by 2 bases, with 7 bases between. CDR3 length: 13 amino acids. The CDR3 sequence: CASSQEQNYGYTF. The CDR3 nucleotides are TGTGCCAGCAGCCAGGAACAGAACTATGGCTACACCTTC.